These 8 T cell receptor beta chains were sequenced from one sample in a study of T cells in Graves' hyperthyroidism and ophthalmopathy. The investigators amplified TCR beta CDR3 regions from RNA transcripts. First-round RT-PCR of the TCR CDR3 relied on the HTBI primer set. TCRdb re-analysed the multiplex PCR reads in MiXCR, keeping a single row per CDR3 protein. The sample consists of 700,000 or so distinct CDR3 sequences, 16% of them appearing once. Specimen: blood. Receptors were obtained from a young man with Graves' hyperthyroidism.

The rearrangement joins TRBV9 to TRBJ1-3; D ambiguous. The CDR3 has 15 amino acids. V lost 0 bases to trimming and J lost 0 bases, with 7 bases between them. In germline, CDR1 is SGDLS, CDR2 YYNGEE. The CDR3 region is CASSVEFSSGNTIYF. The CDR3 bases are TGTGCCAGCAGCGTAGAATTTAGCTCTGGAAACACCATATATTTT.

The table lists this clonotype with a few counts. This chain links TRBV27 with TRBJ1-5; the D gene is possibly TRBD1 (6 bases). Per germline, CDR1 MNHEY and CDR2 SMNVEV (reference sequence). V was pared by 4 bases and J by 9 bases, with 10 bases between. The CDR3 contains 12 residues. DNA of the CDR3: TGTGCCAGCAGTTCCCTGGGGGCGCCCCAGCATTTT. Translated: CASSSLGAPQHF.

This clonotype occurred once. The chain combines TRBV7-9 with TRBJ2-1; D might be TRBD1 or TRBD2, each matching 5 bases. Deletions cut 5 bases from V and 7 bases from J, with 24 bases between. Germline CDR1 SEHNR, CDR2 FQNEAQ (reference sequence). The CDR3 is 17 residues long. The CDR3 sequence: CASSGNLGRKLFNEQFF. The CDR3 nucleotides read TGTGCCAGCAGCGGTAATTTGGGACGGAAACTTTTTAATGAGCAGTTCTTC.

This clonotype was recorded many times. V is TRBV20-1 and J is TRBJ2-7, with D possibly matching TRBD1 (5 bases). V lost 6 bases, J lost 0 bases, and 15 bases lay in between. The germline V gene encodes CDR1 DFQATT and CDR2 SNEGSKA (reference sequence). The CDR3 spans 14 residues. The CDR3 region has the DNA TGCAGTGCAAATCGACAGCCTTACTCCTACGAGCAGTACTTC. Amino acids: CSANRQPYSYEQYF.

The chain combines TRBV12-3 or TRBV12-4 with TRBJ2-2, with D tentatively TRBD1 (5 bases). Trimming took 5 bases from V and 0 from J, leaving 13 bases between them. This CDR3 spans 16 amino acids. DNA for the CDR3: TGTGCCAGCAGTACGACAGCCGACACGAACACCGGGGAGCTGTTTTTT. It codes for CASSTTADTNTGELFF.

There are a few counts of this clonotype. The rearrangement uses TRBV28 and TRBJ1-1; no clear D. The ends were cut back, 5 bases at V and 1 base at J, with 14 bases in the middle. This CDR3 spans 15 amino acids. Per germline, CDR1 MDHEN and CDR2 SYDVKM. CDR3 bases: TGTGCCAGCAGTCTACCCCGGGCAGGGAACACTGAAGCTTTCTTT. It specifies CASSLPRAGNTEAFF.

In its sample, this clonotype was seen many times. The chain employs TRBV6-5 and TRBJ2-5; no clear D gene. V was clipped by 2 bases and J by 7 bases, with 14 bases between them. The CDR3 is made up of 14 amino acids. Germline V gives CDR1 MNHEY, CDR2 SVGAGI. The CDR3 loop is CASSYPGQTGTQYF. The CDR3, as DNA: TGTGCCAGCAGTTACCCCGGGCAGACCGGGACCCAGTACTTC.

The chain combines TRBV28 with TRBJ1-1; a weak D match, TRBD1 (5 bases). V lost 2 bases, J lost 11 bases, and 12 bases lay in between. CDR3 length equals 12 residues. The germline gives CDR1 MDHEN, CDR2 SYDVKM. CDR3 amino acids: CASSLGDVMAFF. The CDR3 DNA follows: TGTGCCAGCAGTTTAGGGGACGTAATGGCTTTCTTT.